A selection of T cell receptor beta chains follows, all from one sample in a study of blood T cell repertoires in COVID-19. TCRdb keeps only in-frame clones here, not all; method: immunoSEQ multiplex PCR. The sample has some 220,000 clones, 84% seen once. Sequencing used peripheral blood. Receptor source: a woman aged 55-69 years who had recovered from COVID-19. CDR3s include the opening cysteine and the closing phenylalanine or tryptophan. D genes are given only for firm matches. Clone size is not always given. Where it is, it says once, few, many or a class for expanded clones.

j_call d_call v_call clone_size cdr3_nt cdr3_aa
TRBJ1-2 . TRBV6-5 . TGTGCCAGCACCCTAACAGGGAGTGCGGACTATGGCTACACCTTC CASTLTGSADYGYTF
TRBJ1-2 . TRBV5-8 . TGTGCCAGCAGCTTGGCAGGGTTTCGGTATGGCTACACCTTC CASSLAGFRYGYTF
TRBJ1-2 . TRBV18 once TGTGCCAGCTCACCACCGGCCAAACCGTATGGCTACACCTTC CASSPPAKPYGYTF
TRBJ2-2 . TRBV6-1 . TGTGCCAGCAGTGAAATGCCGGGACAAAGCACCGGGGAGCTGTTTTTT CASSEMPGQSTGELFF
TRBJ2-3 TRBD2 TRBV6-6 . TGTGCCAGCAGTTCGAGGACTAGCGCCTTCACAGATACGCAGTATTTT CASSSRTSAFTDTQYF
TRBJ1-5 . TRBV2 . TGTGCCAGCAGTGTGGGGGGAAGCAATCAGCCCCAGCATTTT CASSVGGSNQPQHF
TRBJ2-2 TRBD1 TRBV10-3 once TGTGCCATCAGCCGGGACAGTACCGGGGAGCTGTTTTTT CAISRDSTGELFF
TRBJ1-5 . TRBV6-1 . TGTGCCAGCAGGGAATTTAGGCAGGGAAGCAATCAGCCCCAGCATTTT CASREFRQGSNQPQHF
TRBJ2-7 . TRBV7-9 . TGTGCCAGCATGAGCCCCAGGGGGGCCTACGAGCAGTACTTC CASMSPRGAYEQYF
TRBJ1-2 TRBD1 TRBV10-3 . TGTGCCATTTCGACAGGGGAGACGAGCTATGGCTACACCTTC CAISTGETSYGYTF
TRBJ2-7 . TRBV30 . TGTGCCTGGAGGCGGGACCCGGGCTTTTACGAGCAGTACTTC CAWRRDPGFYEQYF
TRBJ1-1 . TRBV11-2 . TGTGCCAGCACCACAGGTTTGGCTGAAGCTTTCTTT CASTTGLAEAFF
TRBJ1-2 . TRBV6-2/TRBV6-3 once TGTGCCAGCAGTTACTCGGGGGCTTATGGCTACACCTTC CASSYSGAYGYTF
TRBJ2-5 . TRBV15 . TGTGCCACTACGTCAGGGGCCCAAGAGACCCAGTACTTC CATTSGAQETQYF
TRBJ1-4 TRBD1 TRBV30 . TGTGCCTGGAGCCGGGACAGGGGCTCTGGGGAAAAACTGTTTTTT CAWSRDRGSGEKLFF
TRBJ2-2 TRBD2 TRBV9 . TGTGCCAGCAGCGTAGCGGCTAGCGGGGTCTCGGGGACCGGGGAGCTGTTTTTT CASSVAASGVSGTGELFF
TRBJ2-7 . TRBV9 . TGTGCCAGCAGCCCAGGGTCCCCCTACGAGCAGTACTTC CASSPGSPYEQYF
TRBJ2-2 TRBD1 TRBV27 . TGTGCCAGCAGTTCCCCCCTAATCGCGACAGGGGGCAACACCGGGGAGCTGTTTTTT CASSSPLIATGGNTGELFF
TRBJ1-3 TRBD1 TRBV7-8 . TGTGCCAGCAGCCCACGCGCCGGGACAGGGCTATTTGTTGGTGGAAACACCATATATTTT CASSPRAGTGLFVGGNTIYF
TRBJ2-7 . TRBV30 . TGTGCCTGGAGTACGGAGGTGGGGTCCTACGAGCAGTACTTC CAWSTEVGSYEQYF
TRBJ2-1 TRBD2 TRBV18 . TGTGCCAGCTCACCAGGGCTAGAGCGGGGCAATGAGCAGTTCTTC CASSPGLERGNEQFF
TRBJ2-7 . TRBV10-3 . TGTGCCATCAGCGCGACTTGGACGGGAAACTCCTACGAGCAGTACTTC CAISATWTGNSYEQYF
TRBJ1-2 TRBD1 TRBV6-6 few TGTGCCAGCAGTTACTCGGAGACAGGGTTCTATGGCTACACCTTC CASSYSETGFYGYTF
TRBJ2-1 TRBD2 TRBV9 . TGTGCCAGCAGCTTCACTAGCGGAAACGATGAGCAGTTCTTC CASSFTSGNDEQFF
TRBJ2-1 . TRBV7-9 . TGTGCCAGCAGCTCCCTAGTTGAGCAGTTCTTC CASSSLVEQFF
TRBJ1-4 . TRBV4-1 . TGCGCCAGCAGCCCCATCGGGGAGGGGGCAACTAATGAAAAACTGTTTTTT CASSPIGEGATNEKLFF
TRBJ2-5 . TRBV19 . TGTGCCAGTAGTACCCAACGGACACGAAGCCAAGAGACCCAGTACTTC CASSTQRTRSQETQYF
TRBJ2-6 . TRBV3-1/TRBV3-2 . TGTGCCAGCAGCCGAACGACAGGATCTGGGGCCAACGTCCTGACTTTC CASSRTTGSGANVLTF
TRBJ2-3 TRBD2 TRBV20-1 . TGCAGTGCTAGTGAGCGGGGGATACCCACAGATACGCAGTATTTT CSASERGIPTDTQYF
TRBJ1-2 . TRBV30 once TGTGCCTGCCCAAGGGGTGGGTATGGCTACACCTTC CACPRGGYGYTF
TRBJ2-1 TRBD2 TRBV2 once TGTGCCAGCAGTGAAGGGCGGGGGGCCCTAAATGAGCAGTTCTTC CASSEGRGALNEQFF
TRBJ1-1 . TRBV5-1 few TGCGCCAGCAAACTCCAGGGGATGAACACTGAAGCTTTCTTT CASKLQGMNTEAFF
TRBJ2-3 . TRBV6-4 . TGTGCCAGCAGCAAACCGGGACTTCGCACAGATACGCAGTATTTT CASSKPGLRTDTQYF
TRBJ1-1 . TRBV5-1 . TGCGCCAGCAGCCGCACCGGGGTCACTGAAGCTTTCTTT CASSRTGVTEAFF
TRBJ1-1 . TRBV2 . TGTGCCAGCAGTGAAAGGAGGAACACTGAAGCTTTCTTT CASSERRNTEAFF
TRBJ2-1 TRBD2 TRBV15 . TGTGCCACCAGTCCGGGACTAGCGGGCCCCTACAATGAGCAGTTCTTC CATSPGLAGPYNEQFF
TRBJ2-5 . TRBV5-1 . TGCGCCAGCAGCCGGGGGGCAGAGACCCAGTACTTC CASSRGAETQYF
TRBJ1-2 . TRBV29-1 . TGCAGCGTTGTTCCAGAAGCTAACTATGGCTACACCTTC CSVVPEANYGYTF
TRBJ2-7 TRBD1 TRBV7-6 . TGTGCCAGCAGCTCGACAGGGCGGGAGCAGTACTTC CASSSTGREQYF
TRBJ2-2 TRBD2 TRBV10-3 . TGTGCCATCAGTGAGGCGGGGGGATTCACCGGGGAGCTGTTTTTT CAISEAGGFTGELFF
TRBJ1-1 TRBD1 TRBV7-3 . TGTGCCAGCAGCTCGGGACAGCCGAACACTGAAGCTTTCTTT CASSSGQPNTEAFF
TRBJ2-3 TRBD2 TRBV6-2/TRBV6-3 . TGTGCCAGCAGTTTCTTACTAGCGGGGGGGCCGGCCCCTGGCACAGATACGCAGTATTTT CASSFLLAGGPAPGTDTQYF
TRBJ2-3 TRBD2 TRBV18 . TGTGCCAGCTCACCACTACTAGCGGGGGCCGCGAACACAGATACGCAGTATTTT CASSPLLAGAANTDTQYF
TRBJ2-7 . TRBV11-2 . TGTGCCAGCAGCTTAGTCGGTACCCAGTACTTC CASSLVGTQYF
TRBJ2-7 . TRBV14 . TGTGCCAGCAGCGGGACAACAACCTACGAGCAGTACTTC CASSGTTTYEQYF
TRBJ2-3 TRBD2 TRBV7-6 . TGTGCCAGCAGCCTTCGAGGGGCGGGGGGGACCACAGATACGCAGTATTTT CASSLRGAGGTTDTQYF
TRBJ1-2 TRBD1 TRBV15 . TGTGCCACCAGCAGAGATAAGGCCAGGACAGGCCTTCACTATGGCTACACCTTC CATSRDKARTGLHYGYTF